This T cell receptor (beta chain) was sequenced during a study of CD8+ T cells in alopecia areata. Study findings and constraints: Many expanded lesional clones stayed in scalp and blood while on tofacitinib.

This clone was detected a few times. Its antigen is undetermined. cDNA prepared by RNA extraction and subsequent reverse transcription served as the template for sequencing. Sequencing used immunoSEQ multiplex PCR; TCRdb keeps in-frame clones, though not all of them. Found here are more than 95,000 clones, roughly 60% of them singletons; the top ten hold about 31%. The CDR3 spans 14 residues. Germline V CDR1 and CDR2: GTSNPN, SVGIG (reference sequence). The V gene lost 4 bases and the J gene lost 8 bases, with 18 bases spanning the gap. Described treatment: oral pan-JAK inhibitor, 5-10 mg twice daily. V is TRBV30 and J is TRBJ2-1, with D hard to call. This TCR derives from a human donor with alopecia areata. Sequences were derived from CD8+ T cells sorted from blood, sampled at week 4, from a patient treated with tofacitinib. CDR3 nucleotide sequence: TGTGCCTGGACCTTGGCAGGTTATGGGGATGAGCAGTTCTTC. This encodes CAWTLAGYGDEQFF.